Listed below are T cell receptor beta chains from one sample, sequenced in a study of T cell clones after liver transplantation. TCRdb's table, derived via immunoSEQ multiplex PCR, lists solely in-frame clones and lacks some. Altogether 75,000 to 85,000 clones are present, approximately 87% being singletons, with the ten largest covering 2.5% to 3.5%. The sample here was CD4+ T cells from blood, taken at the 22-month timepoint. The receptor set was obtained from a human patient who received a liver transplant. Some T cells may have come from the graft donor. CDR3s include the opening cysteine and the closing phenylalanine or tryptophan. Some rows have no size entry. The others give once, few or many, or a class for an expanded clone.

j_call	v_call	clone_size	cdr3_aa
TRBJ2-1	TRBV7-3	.	CASSLSSGVYNEQFF
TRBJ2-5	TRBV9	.	CASSTSGGEETQYF
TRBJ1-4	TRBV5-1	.	CASSLSASNEKLFF
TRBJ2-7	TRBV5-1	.	CASSSTGAPGYSLEQYF
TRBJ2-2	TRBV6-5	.	CASSSHSENTGELFF
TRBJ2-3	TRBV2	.	CASILMRRPSYETDTQYF
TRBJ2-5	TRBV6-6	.	CASHAGTSVQTQYF
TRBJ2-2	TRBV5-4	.	CASSSPRGDRSTGELFF
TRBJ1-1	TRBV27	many	CASSPRPANTEAFF
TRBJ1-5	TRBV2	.	CASSEDSSNQPQHF
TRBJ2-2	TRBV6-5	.	CASVKQGAAGELFF
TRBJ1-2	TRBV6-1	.	CASGQAVYGYTF
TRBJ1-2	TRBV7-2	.	CASSRGGDRTYGYTF
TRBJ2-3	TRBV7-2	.	CASSLAGPPGDTQYF
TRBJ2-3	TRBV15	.	CATSSSGVSTDTQYF
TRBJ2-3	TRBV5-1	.	CASSLAGSTDTQYF
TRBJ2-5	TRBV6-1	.	CASSDRGPEYF
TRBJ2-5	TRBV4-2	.	CASSQEQGAMGETQYF
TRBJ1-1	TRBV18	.	CASSRDREAFF
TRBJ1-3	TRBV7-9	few	CASILGRTGNTIYF
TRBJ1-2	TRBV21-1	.	CASSKARTPFNYGYTF
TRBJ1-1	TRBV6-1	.	CASSGEKNTEAFF
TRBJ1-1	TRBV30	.	CAWSAPPQVDGAFF
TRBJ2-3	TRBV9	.	CASSVEDSGSTDTQYF
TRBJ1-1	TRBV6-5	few	CASSYPGPGKAFF
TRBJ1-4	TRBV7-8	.	CASSPGVSGVGEKLFF
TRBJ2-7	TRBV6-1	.	CASSAPSGRGPSYEQYF
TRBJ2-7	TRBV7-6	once	CASSPTGERKYF
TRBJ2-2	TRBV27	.	CASSLASGRGANTGELFF
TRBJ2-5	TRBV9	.	CASSLGPLGETQYF
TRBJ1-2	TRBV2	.	CASVYRGGPYGYTF
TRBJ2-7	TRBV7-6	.	CASSLGGGATYEQYF
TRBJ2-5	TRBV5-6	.	CASTLSPTSGGWETQYF
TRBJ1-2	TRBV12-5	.	CASGEQGAGYGYTF
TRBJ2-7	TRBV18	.	CASRGAYEQYF
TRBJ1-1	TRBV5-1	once	CASSPTHEAAEAFF
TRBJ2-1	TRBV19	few	CASSPERASYNEQFF
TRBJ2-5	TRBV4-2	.	CASSQEKAGEVAQYF
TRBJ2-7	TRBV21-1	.	CASSILALAPNLVRQYF
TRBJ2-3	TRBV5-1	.	CASKQGATDTQYF
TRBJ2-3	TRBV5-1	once	CASSSGTPSTDTQYF
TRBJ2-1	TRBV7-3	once	CASSQAESSYNEQFF
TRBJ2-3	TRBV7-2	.	CASSKTSGGGDTQYF
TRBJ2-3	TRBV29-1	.	CSVTPPRRTPSTDTQYF
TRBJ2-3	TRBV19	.	CASASGQGADTQYF
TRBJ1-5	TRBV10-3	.	CATPGQPQHF
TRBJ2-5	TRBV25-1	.	CASSRLAGPAETQYF
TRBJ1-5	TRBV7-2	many	CASSLGPGGSGQPQHF
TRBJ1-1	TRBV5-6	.	CASSFRLRGGTEAFF
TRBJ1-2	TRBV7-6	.	CASSLGQGRYGYTF
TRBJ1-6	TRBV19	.	CASSVFAEFDSPLHF
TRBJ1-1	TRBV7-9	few	CASSPGPNTEAFF
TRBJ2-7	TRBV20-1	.	CSASTWREQYF
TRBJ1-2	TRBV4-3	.	CASSQAPGSPYGYTF
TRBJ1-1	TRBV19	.	CASSTGGGGTEAFF
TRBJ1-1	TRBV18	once	CASSPPSSGVPEAFF
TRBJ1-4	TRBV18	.	CASFIDRADEKLFF
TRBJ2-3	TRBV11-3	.	CASSLGGRTDTQYF
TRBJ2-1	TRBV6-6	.	CASSYRIENEQFF
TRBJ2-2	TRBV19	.	CASRKEGRGTGELFF